Each of the 12 T cell receptor beta chains below was sequenced from the same sample in a study of molecular identifiers for immune sequencing clone quantification. TCRdb redid the calling of the PCR reads with MiXCR, one entry per CDR3 protein. The repertoire holds tens of thousands of distinct CDR3 sequences, with 24% as singletons. The sample taken for sequencing was naive CD8+ T cells from blood, with Jurkat cell RNA spiked in. The subset was: FACS-sorted CD8+CD4-CCR7+CD45RA+ naive T cells. These TCRs come from a human donor in good health. Some libraries in this study had Jurkat cell RNA spiked in.

The sample holds many counts of this clonotype. This rearrangement joins TRBV7-9 to TRBJ2-2; D not resolved. Germline V gene sequence: CDR1 SEHNR, CDR2 FQNEAQ (reference sequence). V shed 3 bases and J shed 6 bases, with 17 bases lying between them. This CDR3 comprises 16 residues. CDR3 region: CASSLGAGLAPGELFF. Written as DNA, the CDR3 is TGTGCCAGCAGCTTGGGCGCAGGCCTGGCGCCCGGGGAGCTGTTTTTT.

This clonotype was detected many times. The chain joins TRBV27 to TRBJ2-3; 9 bases align to TRBD1. The length of the CDR3 is 16 residues. After removal of 3 bases from V and 5 bases from J, the junction contained 9 bases not matched to a gene. Germline assignment: CDR1 MNHEY and CDR2 SMNVEV (reference sequence). The CDR3, as DNA: TGTGCCAGCAGTTTCGGGGACAGGGAGTCGGAAGATACGCAGTATTTT. This gives the protein CASSFGDRESEDTQYF.

The table lists this clonotype with many counts. This sequence joins TRBV20-1 and TRBJ2-2; no clear D gene. This CDR3 has 11 residues. V lost 1 base, J lost 7 bases, and 4 bases lay in between. Germline loops: CDR1 DFQATT, CDR2 SNEGSKA (reference sequence). CDR3 loop: CSARVVGELFF. The CDR3 DNA follows: TGCAGTGCTAGAGTCGTCGGGGAGCTGTTTTTT.

As to this clonotype: Given a much more abundant clone one base away, this may be a read error. The chain has TRBV29-1 and TRBJ2-7; 7 bases are a match to TRBD1. The J segment lost 2 bases and the V segment lost 6 bases, leaving 7 bases of the junction unmatched. CDR3 length: 13 residues. Germline V gene sequence: CDR1 SQVTM, CDR2 ANQGSEA. CDR3 sequence: CSVANRGTYEQYF. The CDR3 region has the DNA TGCAGCGTCGCGAACAGGGGCACCTACGAGCAGTACTTC.

In the case of this clonotype: A read error is possible here, since a much larger clone lies one base away. V and J are TRBV2 and TRBJ2-3; maybe TRBD2 (7 bases). This CDR3 region has 13 residues. CDR1 and CDR2 (germline): SNHLY, FYNNEI. The CDR3 DNA follows: TGTGCCAGCAGGGGGGGGGGCACAGGTACGCAGTATTTT. Protein sequence: CASRGGGTGTQYF.

This clonotype showed up many times. This chain connects TRBV30 to TRBJ2-7; a possible D gene is TRBD2 (5 bases). The ends were cut back, 6 bases at V and 7 bases at J, with 10 bases in the middle. CDR3 length: 10 amino acids. Germline values: CDR1 GTSNPN, CDR2 SVGIG (reference sequence). CDR3 sequence reads: CACPEAEQYF. The CDR3 region has the DNA TGTGCCTGCCCGGAGGCGGAGCAGTACTTC.

Note on this clonotype: Just one base apart from a much larger clone, this may be a read error. CDR3 in amino acids: CATGDSGPYNEQFF. The CDR3 DNA follows: TGTGCCACCGGTGATTCGGGTCCTTACAATGAGCAGTTCTTC. The chain links TRBV24-1 to TRBJ2-1; D not resolved. CDR1 and CDR2 (germline): KGHDR, SFDVKD. This CDR3 is built from 14 residues.

This clonotype was found many times. This rearrangement joins TRBV9 to TRBJ1-1; D ambiguous. The V and J ends lost 4 bases and 6 bases respectively, with 10 bases between them. Germline-derived CDR1 and CDR2 are SGDLS and YYNGEE. The CDR3 consists of 12 residues. The CDR3 DNA is TGTGCCAGCAGCCCCGGGTTGGCTGAAGCTTTCTTT. Translation gives CASSPGLAEAFF.

Regarding this clonotype: This could be a read error, since a much larger clone is one nucleotide away. V and J are TRBV4-2 and TRBJ1-4; D uncertain. There are 14 residues in the CDR3. Germline CDR1 is LGHNA and CDR2 is YNFKEQ. CDR3: CASSQEYRDEKLVF. The CDR3 DNA follows: TGTGCCAGCAGCCAAGAATATAGGGATGAAAAACTGGTTTTT.

This clonotype was found a few times. The CDR3, as DNA: TGTGCCTGGAAGTCTGACTACGAGCAGTACTTC. Translation gives CAWKSDYEQYF. This chain uses TRBV30 with TRBJ2-7; no reliable D call. Trimming stripped 4 bases from V and 3 bases from J, with 7 bases between. This CDR3 spans 11 amino acids. Germline V gene lookup returns CDR1 GTSNPN and CDR2 SVGIG (reference sequence).

This clonotype came up a few times. One junction end disagrees with the germline gene, perhaps due to a read error. The rearrangement links TRBV7-7 to TRBJ2-2, with TRBD2 matching over 14 bases. Germline CDR1 SSHAT, CDR2 FNYEAQ (reference sequence). This CDR3 region has 17 residues. CDR3 sequence reads: CASSLGLAGVGTGELFF. The CDR3 nucleotides read TGTGCTAGCAGCTTGGGACTAGCGGGAGTTGGTACCGGGGAGCTGTTTTTT.

About this clonotype: At one end the junction does not follow the germline gene, possibly because of a read error. The chain has TRBV4-3 and TRBJ2-3; 8 bases are a match to TRBD2. Germline CDR1 reads LGHNA; CDR2 reads YSLEER. The CDR3 runs 16 residues. The CDR3 bases are TGCGCCAGCAGCCAGCGACTAGCGTGGCGCACAGATGCGCAGTATTTT. Its protein product is CASSQRLAWRTDAQYF.